This TCR beta chain appears in the sequencing data of a study of blood T cells in healthy people across ages. This clonotype was seen only a few times. Combining a sample-barcoded 5' primer with a J-beta primer mix, a second PCR ran for 7 to 11 cycles. One entry per CDR3 protein results from TCRdb running MiXCR on the 5' RACE reads. The sample includes some 1.5 million distinct CDR3 sequences, roughly 43% of them seen just once. The sample taken for sequencing was blood. The origin of this receptor is a young woman in good health.

This chain's CDR3 is CASSQGQENEKLFF. In DNA, the CDR3 is TGTGCCAGCAGCCAGGGACAGGAAAATGAAAAACTGTTTTTT. The chain employs TRBV2 and TRBJ1-4, with 8 bases identical to TRBD1. The CDR3 extends over 14 amino acids. V dropped 6 bases and J dropped 5; count of bases not matched to a gene: 5. Germline assignment: CDR1 SNHLY and CDR2 FYNNEI.